These 5 T cell receptor beta chains share one sample of origin, sequenced in a study of blood T cells in healthy people across ages. The authors ran a second PCR of about 6 to 11 cycles using a sample-barcoded 5' primer and a J-beta primer mix. MiXCR, run by TCRdb on the 5' RACE reads, gives a single entry per CDR3 protein. This sample has about 1.5 million distinct CDR3 sequences; around 40% occur once, and the top ten carry less than 5%. Sequencing used blood. Source of these receptors: a woman aged 18-35 years in good health.

The sample holds a few counts of this clonotype. In nucleotides, the CDR3 is TGCAGTGCTCCGCTGGGGGGGGAGACCCAGTACTTC. The encoded protein is CSAPLGGETQYF. The chain is built from TRBV20-1 and TRBJ2-5; 7 bases map to TRBD2. With V trimmed by 5 bases and J by 5 bases, 5 bases remained unmatched. Germline V lookup: CDR1 DFQATT, CDR2 SNEGSKA (reference sequence). CDR3 length: 12 amino acids.

This chain's CDR3 is CASSFSPWRKAYGYTF. The CDR3 DNA reads TGTGCCAGCAGCTTCAGCCCGTGGAGAAAAGCCTATGGCTACACCTTC. The chain recombines TRBV7-2 with TRBJ1-2; D is unclear. Trimming left V 3 bases short and J 4 bases short, with 18 bases between. Germline CDR1 is SGHTA and CDR2 is FQGNSA. This CDR3 has 16 residues.

This clonotype was picked up one time. V and J are TRBV6-1 and TRBJ2-1, with 10 bases that match TRBD1. The V gene end was trimmed by 2 bases and the J gene end by 7 bases; junction bases not matched to a gene: 5. Germline CDR1 reads MNHNS; CDR2 reads SASEGT. The CDR3 totals 15 residues. The CDR3 region is CASSERQGALNEQFF. CDR3 DNA sequence: TGTGCCAGCAGTGAAAGACAGGGGGCTTTGAATGAGCAGTTCTTC.

This clonotype was counted between two and nine times. The gene calls are TRBV27 and TRBJ1-2; D gene ambiguous. In germline, CDR1 is MNHEY, CDR2 SMNVEV (reference sequence). This CDR3 is 14 amino acids long. V was trimmed by 6 bases and J by 7 bases, leaving 18 bases between them. CDR3 in amino acids: CASRRHAGEGGYTF. In DNA, the CDR3 is TGTGCCAGCAGAAGGCACGCAGGAGAAGGTGGCTACACCTTC.

Only a few counts were recorded for this clonotype. The chain uses TRBV29-1 and TRBJ2-5, with D perhaps matching TRBD1 (5 bases). The J call may be in error: the DNA end matches TRBJ2-7 better. CDR3 size: 14 residues. The germline V gene encodes CDR1 SQVTM and CDR2 ANQGSEA. CDR3 in amino acids: CSVGFGQGGYEQYF. The CDR3 region has the DNA TGCAGCGTTGGGTTTGGTCAGGGCGGTTACGAGCAGTACTTC.